A single sample is the source of the 16 T cell receptor beta chains below, sequenced in a study of T cell changes during pregnancy in multiple sclerosis. The method was immunoSEQ multiplex PCR; TCRdb's version includes in-frame clones alone and lacks a portion of them. This repertoire shows around 58,000 clones, roughly nine tenths found once; its top ten account for 0.85% to 0.9%. The specimen comprised peripheral blood, sampled before pregnancy. The receptors derive from a female donor with multiple sclerosis, enrolled in a pregnancy study.

The gene calls are TRBV30 and TRBJ1-2; 8 nucleotides align to TRBD1. V gave up 4 bases and J gave up 7 bases; unmatched junction bases: 5. The CDR3 is 12 amino acids. Germline V gives CDR1 GTSNPN, CDR2 SVGIG (reference sequence). The CDR3 region has the DNA TGTGCCTGGATTAGCGACAGGGGTGGCTACACCTTC. This sequence encodes CAWISDRGGYTF.

The rearrangement uses TRBV13 and TRBJ1-1, with D tentatively TRBD1 (6 bases). Looked up from germline, CDR1 is PRHDT and CDR2 is FYEKMQ (reference sequence). The V end was cut by 5 bases, the J end by 4 bases, with 14 bases between. The CDR3 spans 14 residues. CDR3 nucleotide sequence: TGTGCCAGCAGCCATCGAACCAGGGGCACTGAAGCTTTCTTT. Its translation is CASSHRTRGTEAFF. The entire variable domain, with the rest obtained from reference TRBV13 and TRBJ1-1, is as follows: AAGVIQSPRHLIKEKRETATLKCYPIPRHDTVYWYQQGPGQDPQFLISFYEKMQSDKGSIPDRFSAQQFSDYHSELNMSSLELGDSALYFCASSHRTRGTEAFFGQGTRLTVV.

This clone turned up a few times. This chain uses TRBV6-5 with TRBJ1-2; D not certain. The germline V gene encodes CDR1 MNHEY and CDR2 SVGAGI. V gave up 2 bases and J gave up 7 bases, with 5 bases separating them. The CDR3 extends over 11 amino acids. CDR3 coding DNA: TGTGCCAGCAGTTACGCAGGTGGCTACACCTTC. Translation gives CASSYAGGYTF.

A remark on this clone: The sample has other DNA sequences that encode this CDR3 too. The chain is built from TRBV5-1 and TRBJ1-2; 8 bases are shared with TRBD1. The CDR3 runs to 14 residues. The trim removed 0 bases at V and 2 bases at J, leaving 0 bases unmatched. In germline, CDR1 is SGHRS, CDR2 YFSETQ. For the CDR3, the DNA is TGCGCCAGCAGCTTGGGACAGGGGAACTATGGCTACACCTTC. It specifies CASSLGQGNYGYTF.

CDR3 sequence: CASSLFPVNYGYTF. The CDR3 DNA is TGTGCCAGCAGTTTATTTCCGGTTAACTATGGCTACACCTTC. The chain has TRBV27 and TRBJ1-2, with D unclear. CDR3 length equals 14 residues. The V gene's germline CDR1 is MNHEY and CDR2 SMNVEV (reference sequence). V dropped 1 base and J dropped 1 base, with 7 bases sitting between them.

V and J are TRBV9 and TRBJ2-3, with 8 nucleotides matching TRBD2. Per the germline V gene, CDR1 is SGDLS and CDR2 is YYNGEE. With V trimmed by 1 base and J by 1 base, 2 bases remained unmatched. The CDR3 consists of 15 residues. The CDR3 nucleotides read TGTGCCAGCAGCGTAAAAGCGGGGGGCACAGATACGCAGTATTTT. Amino acid sequence: CASSVKAGGTDTQYF. Complete variable domain (other parts from reference TRBV9 and TRBJ2-3): DSGVTQTPKHLITATGQRVTLRCSPRSGDLSVYWYQQSLDQGLQFLIQYYNGEERAKGNILERFSAQQFPDLHSELNLSSLELGDSALYFCASSVKAGGTDTQYFGPGTRLTVL.

The J gene is TRBJ2-2, the V gene TRBV11-3, with a weak D call TRBD2 (7 bases). The CDR3 is 16 amino acids. The germline V gene encodes CDR1 SGHNT and CDR2 YENEEA. V was trimmed by 1 base and J by 3 bases, leaving 12 bases between them. This chain's CDR3 is CASSLVGGLDTGELFF. The DNA for the CDR3 is TGTGCCAGCAGCTTAGTCGGGGGGCTGGACACCGGGGAGCTGTTTTTT.

The chain is built from TRBV4-2 and TRBJ2-7; 12 positions agree with TRBD2. CDR3 length equals 17 residues. J was trimmed by 4 bases and V by 1 base; bases with no gene match: 8. The germline gives CDR1 LGHNA, CDR2 YNFKEQ. This CDR3 is CASSQGVGLAGGYEQYF. DNA of the CDR3: TGTGCCAGCAGCCAAGGGGTAGGGCTAGCGGGGGGGTACGAGCAGTACTTC.

The CDR3 region has the DNA TGCAGTGCTAGATACGGGAATGAGCAGTTCTTC. Its protein is CSARYGNEQFF. This sequence joins TRBV20-1 and TRBJ2-1; no clear D. The CDR3 runs 11 residues. Germline V gene data show CDR1 as DFQATT and CDR2 as SNEGSKA (reference sequence). The ends were cut back, 2 bases at V and 7 bases at J, with 6 bases in the middle.

The chain joins TRBV2 to TRBJ2-1; 7 bases fit TRBD2. This CDR3 region has 15 residues. Trimming at V came to 3 bases and at J to 3 bases, leaving 5 bases not matched to a gene. Germline CDR1 and CDR2: SNHLY and FYNNEI. CDR3 in amino acids: CASSDRRGGYNEQFF. The DNA of the CDR3 is TGTGCCAGCAGTGACCGGCGCGGGGGCTACAATGAGCAGTTCTTC.

The rearrangement joins TRBV5-1 to TRBJ1-4; 10 bases line up with TRBD1. Trimming cost V 0 bases and J 3 bases; bases outside gene matches: 11. The V gene's germline CDR1 is SGHRS and CDR2 YFSETQ. The CDR3 extends over 19 amino acids. In nucleotides, the CDR3 is TGCGCCAGCAGCTTGGATATACCGGGACAGGGGCACCCTAATGAAAAACTGTTTTTT. Its protein is CASSLDIPGQGHPNEKLFF.

The chain employs TRBV7-9 and TRBJ1-2; D might be TRBD1 (6 bases). This CDR3 spans 15 amino acids. Trimming pared 7 bases from V and 2 bases from J, leaving 17 bases between. Germline CDR1 is SEHNR and CDR2 is FQNEAQ (reference sequence). The CDR3 reads CASTLGGRRNYGYTF. The CDR3 DNA follows: TGTGCCAGCACCCTCGGGGGGCGCCGGAACTATGGCTACACCTTC.

This chain joins TRBV27 and TRBJ1-2, with 7 bases lining up with TRBD1. The ends lost 0 bases at V and 4 bases at J; junction bases unmatched: 11. The CDR3 has 17 amino acids. Germline V gene lookup returns CDR1 MNHEY and CDR2 SMNVEV (reference sequence). The CDR3 protein is CASSLSKGDSSPYGYTF. CDR3 sequence (DNA): TGTGCCAGCAGTTTATCGAAAGGGGACAGCAGTCCCTATGGCTACACCTTC.

The V and J genes are TRBV29-1 and TRBJ1-2, with D possibly TRBD1 on 5 matching bases. Germline CDR1 and CDR2: SQVTM and ANQGSEA. This CDR3 has 13 amino acids. Trimming cost V 2 bases and J 2 bases, with 9 bases left between them. For the CDR3, the DNA is TGCAGCGTTGAAAGACAGAGGAACTATGGCTACACCTTC. It translates to CSVERQRNYGYTF.

The chain is built from TRBV4-3 and TRBJ1-4, with TRBD1 matching 7 bases. The V segment lost 1 base and the J segment 2 bases; nucleotides outside the gene matches: 4. The CDR3 covers 16 residues. From germline, CDR1 is LGHNA and CDR2 YSLEER. CDR3 sequence: CASSQGGGPTNEKLFF. CDR3 sequence (DNA): TGCGCCAGCAGCCAAGGAGGGGGCCCCACTAATGAAAAACTGTTTTTT.

CDR3 bases: TGTGCCAGCAGGCTGACAGGGGCCGGCACTGAAGCTTTCTTT. Its translation is CASRLTGAGTEAFF. The V gene is TRBV14, the J gene TRBJ1-1; 8 bases are shared with TRBD1. V was clipped by 6 bases and J by 4 bases; unmatched bases: 7. The CDR3 loop spans 14 amino acids. The germline V gene has CDR1 SGHDN and CDR2 FVKESK.